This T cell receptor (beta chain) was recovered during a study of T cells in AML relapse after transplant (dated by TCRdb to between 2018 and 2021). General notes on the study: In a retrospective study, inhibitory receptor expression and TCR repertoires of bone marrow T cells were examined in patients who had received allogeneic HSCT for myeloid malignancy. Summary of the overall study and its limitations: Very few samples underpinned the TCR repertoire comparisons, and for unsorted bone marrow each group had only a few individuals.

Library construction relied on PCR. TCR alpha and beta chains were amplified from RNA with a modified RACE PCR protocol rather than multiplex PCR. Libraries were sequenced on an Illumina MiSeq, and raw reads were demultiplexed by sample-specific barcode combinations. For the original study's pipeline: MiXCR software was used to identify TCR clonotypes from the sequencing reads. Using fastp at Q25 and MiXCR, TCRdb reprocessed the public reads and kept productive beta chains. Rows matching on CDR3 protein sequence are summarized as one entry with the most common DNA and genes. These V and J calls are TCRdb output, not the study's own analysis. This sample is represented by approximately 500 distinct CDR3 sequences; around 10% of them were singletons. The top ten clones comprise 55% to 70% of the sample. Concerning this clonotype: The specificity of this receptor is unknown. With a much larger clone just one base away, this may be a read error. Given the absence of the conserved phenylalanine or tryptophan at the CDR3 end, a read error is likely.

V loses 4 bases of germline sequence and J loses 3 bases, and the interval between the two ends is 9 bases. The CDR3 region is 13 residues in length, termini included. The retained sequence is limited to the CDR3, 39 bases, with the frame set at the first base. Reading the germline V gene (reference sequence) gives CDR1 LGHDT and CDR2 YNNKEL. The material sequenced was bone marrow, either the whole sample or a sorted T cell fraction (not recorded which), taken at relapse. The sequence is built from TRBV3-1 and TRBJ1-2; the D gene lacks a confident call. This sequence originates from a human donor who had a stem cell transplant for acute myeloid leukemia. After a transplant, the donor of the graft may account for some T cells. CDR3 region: CASSLTVDYGYTI. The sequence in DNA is TGTGCCAGCAGCCTAACAGTGGACTATGGCTACACCATC.